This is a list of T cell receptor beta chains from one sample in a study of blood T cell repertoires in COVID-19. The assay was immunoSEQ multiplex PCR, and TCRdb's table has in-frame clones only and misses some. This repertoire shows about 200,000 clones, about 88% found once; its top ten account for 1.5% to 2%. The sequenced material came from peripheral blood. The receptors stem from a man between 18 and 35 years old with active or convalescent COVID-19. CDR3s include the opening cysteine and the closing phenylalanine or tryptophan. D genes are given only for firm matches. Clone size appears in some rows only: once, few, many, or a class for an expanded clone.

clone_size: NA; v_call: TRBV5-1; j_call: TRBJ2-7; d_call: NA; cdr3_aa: CASSLVRGGEYEQYF; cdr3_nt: TGCGCCAGCAGCTTGGTTCGTGGAGGGGAGTACGAGCAGTACTTC
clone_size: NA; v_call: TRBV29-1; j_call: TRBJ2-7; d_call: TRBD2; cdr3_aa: CSVKRGFNEQYF; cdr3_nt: TGCAGCGTGAAGCGGGGGTTCAACGAGCAGTACTTC
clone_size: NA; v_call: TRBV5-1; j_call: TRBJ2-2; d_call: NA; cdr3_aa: CASSLAGIGSANTGELFF; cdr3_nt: TGCGCCAGCAGCTTGGCAGGGATCGGGAGCGCGAACACCGGGGAGCTGTTTTTT
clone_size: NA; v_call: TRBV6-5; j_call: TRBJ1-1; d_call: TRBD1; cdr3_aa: CASGGTVMNTEAFF; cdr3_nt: TGTGCCAGCGGAGGGACAGTAATGAACACTGAAGCTTTCTTT
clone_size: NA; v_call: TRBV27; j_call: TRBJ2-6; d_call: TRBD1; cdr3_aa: CASGGTGLSGANVLTF; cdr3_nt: TGTGCCAGCGGCGGGACAGGGTTGTCTGGGGCCAACGTCCTGACTTTC
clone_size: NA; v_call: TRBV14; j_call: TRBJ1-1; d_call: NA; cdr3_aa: CASRLTGAMNTEAFF; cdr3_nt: TGTGCCAGCAGGCTGACAGGCGCCATGAACACTGAAGCTTTCTTT
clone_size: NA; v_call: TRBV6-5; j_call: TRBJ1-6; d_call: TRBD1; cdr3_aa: CASSTFGQGHSPLHF; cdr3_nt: TGTGCCAGCAGCACTTTTGGACAGGGGCATTCACCCCTCCACTTT
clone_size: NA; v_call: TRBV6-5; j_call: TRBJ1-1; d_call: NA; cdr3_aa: CASRPPSGEAFF; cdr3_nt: TGTGCCAGCAGACCACCTTCGGGTGAAGCTTTCTTT
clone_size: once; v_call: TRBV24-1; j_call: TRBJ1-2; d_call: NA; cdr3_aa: CATSDFPSGNRGYTF; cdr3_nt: TGTGCCACCAGTGATTTTCCGTCCGGGAATAGAGGCTACACCTTC
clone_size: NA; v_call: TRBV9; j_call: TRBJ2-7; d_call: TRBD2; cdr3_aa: CASSVGGAGVIYEQYF; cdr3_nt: TGTGCCAGCAGCGTAGGGGGAGCGGGAGTTATCTACGAGCAGTACTTC
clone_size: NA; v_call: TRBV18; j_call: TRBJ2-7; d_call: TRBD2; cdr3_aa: CASSSGLAGVYYEQYF; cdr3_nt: TGTGCCAGCTCAAGCGGACTAGCGGGAGTTTATTACGAGCAGTACTTC
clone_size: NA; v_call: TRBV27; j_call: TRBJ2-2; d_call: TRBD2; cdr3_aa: CASSSIDPGLVAGELFF; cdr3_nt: TGTGCCAGCAGTTCCATAGATCCGGGACTAGTCGCCGGGGAGCTGTTTTTT
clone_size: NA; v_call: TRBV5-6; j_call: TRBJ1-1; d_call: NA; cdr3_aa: CASSLLGQGAEAFF; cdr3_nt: TGTGCCAGCAGCTTGCTGGGGCAGGGCGCTGAAGCTTTCTTT
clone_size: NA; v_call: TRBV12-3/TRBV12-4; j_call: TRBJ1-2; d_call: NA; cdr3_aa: CASRETGNGYTF; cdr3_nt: TGTGCCAGCAGGGAAACAGGGAATGGCTACACCTTC
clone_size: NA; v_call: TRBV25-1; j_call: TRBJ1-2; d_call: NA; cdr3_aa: CASREGAGGINYGYTF; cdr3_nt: TGTGCCAGCAGGGAAGGGGCAGGAGGGATAAACTATGGCTACACCTTC
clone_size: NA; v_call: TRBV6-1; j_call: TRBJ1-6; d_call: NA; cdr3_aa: CASSEPAGNSPLHF; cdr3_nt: TGTGCCAGCAGTGAACCTGCCGGTAATTCACCCCTCCACTTT
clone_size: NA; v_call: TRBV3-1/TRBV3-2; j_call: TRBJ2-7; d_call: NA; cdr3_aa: CASSPRVPGSYEQYF; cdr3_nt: TGTGCCAGCAGCCCGCGGGTCCCTGGTTCCTACGAGCAGTACTTC
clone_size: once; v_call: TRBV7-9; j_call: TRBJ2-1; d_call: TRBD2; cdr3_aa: CASSPSGSSYNEQFF; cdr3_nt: TGTGCCAGCAGCCCTAGCGGGAGCTCCTACAATGAGCAGTTCTTC
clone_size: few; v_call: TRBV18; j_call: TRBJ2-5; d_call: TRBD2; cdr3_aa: CASSPTTGGIKGETQYF; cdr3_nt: TGTGCCAGCTCACCAACAACGGGAGGAATTAAGGGGGAGACCCAGTACTTC
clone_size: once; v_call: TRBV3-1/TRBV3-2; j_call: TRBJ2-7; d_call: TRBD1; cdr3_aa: CASNLRDRASEQYF; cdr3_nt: TGTGCCAGCAACCTCCGGGACAGGGCGTCCGAGCAGTACTTC
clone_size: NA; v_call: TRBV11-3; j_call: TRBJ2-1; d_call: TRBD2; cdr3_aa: CASSLTSGGTKIYNEQFF; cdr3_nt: TGTGCCAGCAGCTTGACTAGCGGGGGAACGAAAATATACAATGAGCAGTTCTTC
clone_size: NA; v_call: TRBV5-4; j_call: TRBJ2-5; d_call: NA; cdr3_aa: CASSYTRQAQETQYF; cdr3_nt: TGTGCCAGCAGCTACACAAGACAGGCCCAAGAGACCCAGTACTTC
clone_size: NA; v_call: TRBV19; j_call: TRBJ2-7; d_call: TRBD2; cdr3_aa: CASSELAGAFYEQYF; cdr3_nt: TGTGCCAGTAGTGAGCTAGCGGGAGCGTTCTACGAGCAGTACTTC